Following are 23 T cell receptor beta chains from one sample sequenced in a study of cytomegalovirus exposure and HLA in healthy donors. The data were produced by immunoSEQ multiplex PCR, yet TCRdb's version contains in-frame clones alone and is incomplete. The sample has about 140,000 clones; 82% are singletons. The sequenced sample consisted of PBMCs. These receptors were collected from a young man in good health and CMV-seropositive.

This clone was observed a few times. The chain links TRBV19 to TRBJ1-4; no firm D call. The CDR3 is made up of 15 amino acids. V lost 5 bases to trimming and J lost 2 bases, with 12 bases between them. Germline V gene lookup returns CDR1 LNHDA and CDR2 SQIVND (reference sequence). CDR3 amino acids: CASSGGSRTNEKLFF. DNA for the CDR3: TGTGCCAGTAGTGGTGGCAGTCGTACTAATGAAAAACTGTTTTTT. Together with reference TRBV19 and TRBJ1-4, the CDR3 gives the full variable domain: DGGITQSPKYLFRKEGQNVTLSCEQNLNHDAMYWYRQDPGQGLRLIYYSQIVNDFQKGDIAEGYSVSREKKESFPLTVTSAQKNPTAFYLCASSGGSRTNEKLFFGSGTQLSVL.

This clone was seen a handful of times. The rearrangement uses TRBV12-5 and TRBJ2-1; D may be TRBD1 (5 bases). The CDR3 consists of 12 residues. The V gene lost 8 bases and the J gene lost 6 bases, with 11 bases spanning the gap. Germline V gene lookup returns CDR1 LGHNT and CDR2 FRNRAP. CDR3 in DNA: TGTGCTAGTAGCAGGGTTAGCAATGAGCAGTTCTTC. Translating gives CASSRVSNEQFF.

The rearrangement links TRBV5-8 to TRBJ1-2; D is possibly TRBD1 (5 bases). In germline, CDR1 is SGHTS, CDR2 YDEGEE. Trimming removed 1 base from V and 7 bases from J, with 20 bases in between. The CDR3 spans 16 residues. CDR3 DNA: TGTGCCAGCAGCTTGAAAGGGGTCCCACTTATTTCTGGCTACACCTTC. It is translated as CASSLKGVPLISGYTF. The full variable domain, completed using reference TRBV5-8 and TRBJ1-2, is EAGVTQSPTHLIKTRGQQATLRCSPISGHTSVYWYQQALGLGLQFLLWYDEGEERNRGNFPPRFSGRQFPNYSSELNVNALELEDSALYLCASSLKGVPLISGYTFGSGTRLTVV.

The rearrangement links TRBV2 to TRBJ2-5; weak D call: TRBD2 (5 bases). The CDR3 extends over 11 amino acids. The V and J ends lost 7 bases and 8 bases respectively, with 11 bases between them. Per germline, CDR1 SNHLY and CDR2 FYNNEI. Here the CDR3 DNA reads TGTGCCAGCATCATAACGGGAACCCAGTACTTC. Its translation is CASIITGTQYF.

The genes are TRBV29-1 and TRBJ2-1; 7 bases map to TRBD1. The germline V gene encodes CDR1 SQVTM and CDR2 ANQGSEA. The CDR3 has 12 amino acids. V was clipped by 6 bases and J by 8 bases; unmatched bases: 7. CDR3 in amino acids: CSVDSGGDEQFF. The CDR3 DNA reads as TGCAGCGTAGACTCAGGGGGTGATGAGCAGTTCTTC.

CDR3 loop: CASSWAPRGADTQYF. CDR3 DNA: TGCGCCAGCAGCTGGGCCCCCCGGGGGGCAGATACGCAGTATTTT. This chain links TRBV5-1 with TRBJ2-3; TRBD2 matches 7 bases. Germline V gene data show CDR1 as SGHRS and CDR2 as YFSETQ. CDR3 length: 15 residues. J was trimmed by 4 bases and V by 3 bases; bases with no gene match: 8.

The chain employs TRBV7-6 and TRBJ2-5; no clear D. Germline values: CDR1 SGHVS, CDR2 FNYEAQ. This CDR3 contains 13 residues. The ends were cut back, 4 bases at V and 11 bases at J, with 17 bases in the middle. The CDR3 reads CASSSGQQAQQYF. DNA of the CDR3: TGTGCCAGCAGCTCTGGTCAGCAGGCCCAGCAGTACTTC.

The V and J genes are TRBV18 and TRBJ1-1; TRBD1 might be the D (6 bases). V gave up 5 bases and J gave up 1 base, with 8 bases separating them. Germline-derived CDR1 and CDR2 are KGHSH and LQKENI. This CDR3 contains 13 residues. CDR3 coding DNA: TGTGCCAGCTCAAACAGGGAGAACACTGAAGCTTTCTTT. This codes for CASSNRENTEAFF. The full variable domain, in which reference TRBV18 and TRBJ1-1 provide the parts outside the CDR3, is NAGVMQNPRHLVRRRGQEARLRCSPMKGHSHVYWYRQLPEEGLKFMVYLQKENIIDESGMPKERFSAEFPKEGPSILRIQQVVRGDSAAYFCASSNRENTEAFFGQGTRLTVV.

The rearrangement joins TRBV4-2 to TRBJ2-3; unclear D gene. The germline V gene has CDR1 LGHNA and CDR2 YNFKEQ. Trimming cost V 1 base and J 5 bases, with 13 bases left between them. This CDR3 has 15 amino acids. The CDR3 nucleotides read TGTGCCAGCAGCCAAGGGCCCCTCCGAGGAGATACGCAGTATTTT. It is translated as CASSQGPLRGDTQYF.

This rearrangement joins TRBV9 to TRBJ2-7; 8 nucleotides line up with TRBD1. With V trimmed by 0 bases and J by 4 bases, 6 bases remained unmatched. Germline loops: CDR1 SGDLS, CDR2 YYNGEE. CDR3 length: 15 amino acids. The CDR3, as DNA: TGTGCCAGCAGCGTAGGTTTCACAGGGGGGTACGAGCAGTACTTC. Translated, it gives CASSVGFTGGYEQYF.

The V and J genes are TRBV2 and TRBJ2-3; TRBD2 matches at 7 bases. Germline V lookup: CDR1 SNHLY, CDR2 FYNNEI. V shed 6 bases, J shed 4 bases, and the junction held 10 bases outside the gene matches. CDR3 size: 15 residues. The CDR3 DNA sequence: TGTGCCAGCAGAGCGGGATGGGTGGAGTCAGATACGCAGTATTTT. Encoded protein: CASRAGWVESDTQYF.

The chain joins TRBV19 to TRBJ1-6; no clear D gene. This CDR3 has 13 amino acids. V gave up 5 bases and J gave up 3 bases, with 5 bases separating them. CDR1 LNHDA and CDR2 SQIVND come from the germline V gene (reference sequence). CDR3: CASSRGYNSPLHF. CDR3 nucleotide sequence: TGTGCCAGTAGTCGGGGCTATAATTCACCCCTCCACTTT.

This chain links TRBV6-5 with TRBJ2-5, with a possible D match to TRBD2 (5 bases). This CDR3 is built from 13 residues. The germline CDR1 and CDR2 sequences are MNHEY and SVGAGI. V shed 0 bases and J shed 4 bases, with 6 bases lying between them. CDR3 bases: TGTGCCAGCAGTTACTCCCGGGGAGAGACCCAGTACTTC. Translating gives CASSYSRGETQYF.

The CDR3 DNA follows: TGTGCGGGGCTAGCGGGGGCCTCCTACGAGCAGTACTTC. Translation gives CAGLAGASYEQYF. The V call is TRBV6-5, the J call TRBJ2-7, with TRBD2 matching over 10 bases. CDR1 is MNHEY, CDR2 SVGAGI, per germline. The CDR3 is 13 residues long.

The J gene is TRBJ2-1, the V gene TRBV10-3, with a tentative D call TRBD2 (5 bases). Trimming removed 3 bases from V and 6 bases from J, with 18 bases in between. The CDR3 spans 16 residues. The V gene's germline CDR1 is ENHRY and CDR2 SYGVKD. The CDR3 protein is CAISEQARGPGNEQFF. The CDR3 nucleotides read TGTGCCATCAGTGAACAAGCGAGAGGGCCTGGCAATGAGCAGTTCTTC.

J is TRBJ2-1 and V is TRBV5-5, with D maybe TRBD1 (5 bases). The CDR3 totals 16 residues. Germline V gene data show CDR1 as SGHKS and CDR2 as YYEKEE (reference sequence). The V end lost 1 base, the J end lost 2 bases, and 13 bases lay between the germline ends. The CDR3 sequence: CASSLFADTTYNEQFF. In DNA form, the CDR3 reads TGTGCCAGCAGCTTGTTTGCGGACACTACCTACAATGAGCAGTTCTTC.

In its sample, this clone was seen a few times. The chain joins TRBV27 to TRBJ1-6; D may be TRBD1 (5 bases). V lost 2 bases and J 7 bases, leaving 12 bases between the germline ends. Per germline, CDR1 MNHEY and CDR2 SMNVEV (reference sequence). The CDR3 is 15 amino acids. The CDR3: CASSLGQGVNSPLHF. The CDR3 bases are TGTGCCAGCAGTTTAGGGCAGGGCGTCAATTCACCCCTCCACTTT.

The chain links TRBV19 to TRBJ1-2, with D unclear. Germline assignment: CDR1 LNHDA and CDR2 SQIVND (reference sequence). The CDR3 is made up of 12 amino acids. Deletions cut 8 bases from V and 4 bases from J, with 11 bases between. CDR3 nucleotides: TGTGCCAGTTCGGCGGTGTCCTATGGCTACACCTTC. This sequence encodes CASSAVSYGYTF.

This clone has a count of ten or more. The chain uses TRBV10-3 and TRBJ2-7; 8 bases match TRBD1. The ends lost 10 bases at V and 1 base at J; junction bases unmatched: 9. The CDR3 is 14 amino acids. Germline V CDR1 and CDR2: ENHRY, SYGVKD. The DNA of the CDR3 is TGTGCCAGCTCAGACAGGGGCGATTCCTACGAGCAGTACTTC. Translation: CASSDRGDSYEQYF.

V is TRBV7-2 and J is TRBJ2-7, with D perhaps TRBD2 (5 bases). Germline V gives CDR1 SGHTA, CDR2 FQGNSA. This CDR3 is 13 amino acids long. Deletions cut 3 bases from V and 3 bases from J, with 9 bases between. Here the CDR3 DNA reads TGTGCCAGCAGCTTCCGGGGATACTACGAGCAGTACTTC. This codes for CASSFRGYYEQYF.

This clone occurred many times. The genes are TRBV5-1 and TRBJ1-2; unclear D gene. Germline values: CDR1 SGHRS, CDR2 YFSETQ. This CDR3 has 14 residues. Trimming took 1 base from V and 5 from J, leaving 12 bases between them. The CDR3 DNA follows: TGCGCCAGCAGCTTGCGTACAGACCATTATGGCTACACCTTC. Translating it yields CASSLRTDHYGYTF.

The gene calls are TRBV5-1 and TRBJ2-1, with D maybe TRBD2 (6 bases). Germline CDR1 and CDR2: SGHRS and YFSETQ. The CDR3 has 15 residues. Deletions cut 4 bases from V and 6 bases from J, with 17 bases between. The CDR3 bases are TGCGCCAGCAGCATTTCGGGGGACCTACGCAATGAGCAGTTCTTC. Translated, it gives CASSISGDLRNEQFF.

This clone was seen only a few times. The chain links TRBV2 to TRBJ2-1; 13 bases are a match to TRBD2. Trimming at V came to 1 base and at J to 9 bases, leaving 3 bases not matched to a gene. Germline CDR1 and CDR2: SNHLY and FYNNEI. This CDR3 has 15 amino acids. The CDR3: CASSEELAGGREQFF. CDR3 nucleotide sequence: TGTGCCAGCAGTGAAGAACTAGCGGGGGGGCGTGAGCAGTTCTTC.